These 2 T cell receptor beta chains were sequenced from one sample in a study of blood T cells in healthy people across ages. Together with a sample-barcoded 5' primer, a J-beta primer mix was included in a second PCR lasting about 7 to 11 cycles. TCRdb analysed the 5' RACE reads with MiXCR anew, one entry per CDR3 protein. The table records 800,000 to 950,000 distinct CDR3 sequences, 25% to 30% of them present only once. This sample was shared with a second study, whose subject was T cells of mothers and their children.

The sequenced material came from blood. The receptors shown here come from a woman in her forties in good health.

This clonotype was seen repeatedly, ten times or more. The rearrangement links TRBV11-2 to TRBJ2-7, with 11 bases lining up with TRBD2. The ends lost 6 bases at V and 2 bases at J; junction bases unmatched: 3. In germline, CDR1 is SGHAT, CDR2 FQNNGV. This CDR3 comprises 14 residues. The CDR3 spells CASSSSGGTYEQYF. Here the CDR3 DNA reads TGTGCCAGCAGTTCTAGCGGGGGGACCTACGAGCAGTACTTC.

Worth noting for this clonotype: One junction end disagrees with the germline gene, perhaps due to a read error. V usage is TRBV28 and J usage is TRBJ2-7, with 8 bases that match TRBD2. From germline, CDR1 is MDHEN and CDR2 SYDVKM. CDR3 length equals 14 residues. The CDR3 DNA reads as TGTGCCTGCAGTCGGGGGGGGGCTTCCTACGAGCAGTACTTC. Protein product: CACSRGGASYEQYF. Combining the CDR3 with reference TRBV28 and TRBJ2-7 gives the whole variable domain DVKVTQSSRYLVKRTGEKVFLECVQDMDHENMFWYRQDPGLGLRLIYFSYDVKMKEKGDIPEGYSVSREKKERFSLILESASTNQTSMYLCACSRGGASYEQYFGPGTRLTVT.